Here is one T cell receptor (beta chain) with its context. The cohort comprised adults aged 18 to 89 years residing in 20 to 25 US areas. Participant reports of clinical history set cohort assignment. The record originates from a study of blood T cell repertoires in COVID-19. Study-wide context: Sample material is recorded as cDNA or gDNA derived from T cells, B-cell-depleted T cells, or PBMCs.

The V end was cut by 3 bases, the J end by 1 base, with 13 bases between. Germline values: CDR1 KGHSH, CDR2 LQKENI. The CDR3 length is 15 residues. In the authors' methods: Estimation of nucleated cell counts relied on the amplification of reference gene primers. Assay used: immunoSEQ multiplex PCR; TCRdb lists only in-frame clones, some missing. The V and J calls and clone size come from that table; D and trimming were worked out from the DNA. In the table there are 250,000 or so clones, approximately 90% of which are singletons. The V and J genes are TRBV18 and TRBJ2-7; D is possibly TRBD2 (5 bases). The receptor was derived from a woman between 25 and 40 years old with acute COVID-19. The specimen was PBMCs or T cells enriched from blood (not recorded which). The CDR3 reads CASSPLSGKSYEQYF. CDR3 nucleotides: TGTGCCAGCTCACCGTTATCGGGGAAATCCTACGAGCAGTACTTC.